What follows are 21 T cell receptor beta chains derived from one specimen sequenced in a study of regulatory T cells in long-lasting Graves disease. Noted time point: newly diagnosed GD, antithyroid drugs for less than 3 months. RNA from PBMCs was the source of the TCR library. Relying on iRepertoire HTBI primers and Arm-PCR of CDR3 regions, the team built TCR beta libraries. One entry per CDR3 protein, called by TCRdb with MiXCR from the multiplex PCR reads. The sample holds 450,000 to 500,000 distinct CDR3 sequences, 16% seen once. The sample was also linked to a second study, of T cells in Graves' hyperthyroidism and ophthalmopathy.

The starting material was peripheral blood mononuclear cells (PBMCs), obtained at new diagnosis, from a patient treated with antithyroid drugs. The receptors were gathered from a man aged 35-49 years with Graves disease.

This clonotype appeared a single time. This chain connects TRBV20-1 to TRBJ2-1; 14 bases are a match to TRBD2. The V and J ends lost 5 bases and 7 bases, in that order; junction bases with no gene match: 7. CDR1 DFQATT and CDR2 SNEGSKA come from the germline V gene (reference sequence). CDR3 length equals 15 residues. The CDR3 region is CSARGTSGRQNEQFF. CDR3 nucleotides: TGCAGTGCTCGCGGGACTAGCGGGAGACAAAATGAGCAGTTCTTC.

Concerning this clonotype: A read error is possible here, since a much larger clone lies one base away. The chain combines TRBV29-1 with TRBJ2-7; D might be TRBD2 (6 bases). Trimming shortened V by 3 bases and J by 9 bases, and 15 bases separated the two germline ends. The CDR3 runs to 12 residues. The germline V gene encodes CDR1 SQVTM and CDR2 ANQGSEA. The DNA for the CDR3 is TGCAGCGTTGATCGCGGGGCCGGGGGGCAGTACTTC. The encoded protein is CSVDRGAGGQYF.

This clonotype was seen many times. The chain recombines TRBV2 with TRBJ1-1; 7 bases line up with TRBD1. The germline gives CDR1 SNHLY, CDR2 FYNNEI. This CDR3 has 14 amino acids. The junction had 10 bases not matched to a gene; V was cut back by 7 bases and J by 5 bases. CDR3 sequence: CASKQQGFKTEAFF. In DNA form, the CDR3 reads TGTGCCAGCAAACAACAGGGGTTTAAAACTGAAGCTTTCTTT.

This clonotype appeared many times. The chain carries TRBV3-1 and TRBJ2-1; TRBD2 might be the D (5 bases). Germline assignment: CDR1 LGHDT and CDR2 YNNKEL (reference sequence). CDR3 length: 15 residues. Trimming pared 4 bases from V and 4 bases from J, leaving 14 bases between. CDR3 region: CASSPRGSEYNEQFF. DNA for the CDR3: TGTGCCAGCAGCCCCCGTGGTAGCGAGTACAATGAGCAGTTCTTC.

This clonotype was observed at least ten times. The CDR3: CASSPWTGTAFF. As DNA, the CDR3 is TGTGCCAGCTCACCATGGACAGGGACAGCTTTCTTT. The V call is TRBV18, the J call TRBJ1-1; TRBD1 matches at 8 bases. The V gene's germline CDR1 is KGHSH and CDR2 LQKENI. With 2 bases clipped from V and 10 bases from J, the junction kept 3 bases outside the gene matches. The CDR3 has 12 amino acids.

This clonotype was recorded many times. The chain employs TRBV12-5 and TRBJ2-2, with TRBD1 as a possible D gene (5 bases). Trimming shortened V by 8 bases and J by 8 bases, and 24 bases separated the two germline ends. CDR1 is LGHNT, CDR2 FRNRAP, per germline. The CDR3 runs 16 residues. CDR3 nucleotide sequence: TGTGCTAGTAGGTGGGGCGTCGGGCCGAGAGAAGGGGAGCTGTTTTTT. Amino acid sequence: CASRWGVGPREGELFF. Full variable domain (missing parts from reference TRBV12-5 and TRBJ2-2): DARVTQTPRHKVTEMGQEVTMRCQPILGHNTVFWYRQTMMQGLELLAYFRNRAPLDDSGMPKDRFSAEMPDATLATLKIQPSEPRDSAVYFCASRWGVGPREGELFFGEGSRLTVL.

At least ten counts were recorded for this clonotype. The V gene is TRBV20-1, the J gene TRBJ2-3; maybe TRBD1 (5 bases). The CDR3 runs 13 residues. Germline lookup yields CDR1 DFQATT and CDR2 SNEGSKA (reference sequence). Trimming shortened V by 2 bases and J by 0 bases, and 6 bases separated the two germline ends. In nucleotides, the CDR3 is TGCAGTGCTAGAAAGGGGAGCACAGATACGCAGTATTTT. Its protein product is CSARKGSTDTQYF.

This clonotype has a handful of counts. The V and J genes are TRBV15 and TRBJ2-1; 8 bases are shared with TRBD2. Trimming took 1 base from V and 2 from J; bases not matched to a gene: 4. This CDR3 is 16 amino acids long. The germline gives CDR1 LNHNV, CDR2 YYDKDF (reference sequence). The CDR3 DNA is TGTGCCACCAGCAGAGTTGGACTAGCACCCTACAATGAGCAGTTCTTC. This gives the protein CATSRVGLAPYNEQFF.

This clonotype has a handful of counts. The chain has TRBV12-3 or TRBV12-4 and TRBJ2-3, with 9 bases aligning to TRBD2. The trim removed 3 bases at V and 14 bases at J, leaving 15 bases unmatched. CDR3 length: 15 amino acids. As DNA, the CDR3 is TGTGCCAGCAGTTTCGGTTGGCGAGCGGGAGGCCTCAGGTATTTT. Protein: CASSFGWRAGGLRYF.

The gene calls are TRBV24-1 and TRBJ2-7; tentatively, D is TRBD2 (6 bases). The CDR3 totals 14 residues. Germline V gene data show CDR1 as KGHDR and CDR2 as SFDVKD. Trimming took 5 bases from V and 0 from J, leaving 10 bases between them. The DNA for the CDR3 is TGTGCCACCAGTGTTACTAGCAGCTCCTACGAGCAGTACTTC. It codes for CATSVTSSSYEQYF.

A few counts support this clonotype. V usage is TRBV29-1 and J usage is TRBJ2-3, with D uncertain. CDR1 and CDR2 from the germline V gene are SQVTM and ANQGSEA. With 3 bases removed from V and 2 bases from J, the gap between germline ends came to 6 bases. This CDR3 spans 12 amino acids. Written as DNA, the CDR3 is TGCAGCGTTGAGGGATTCACAGATACGCAGTATTTT. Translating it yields CSVEGFTDTQYF.

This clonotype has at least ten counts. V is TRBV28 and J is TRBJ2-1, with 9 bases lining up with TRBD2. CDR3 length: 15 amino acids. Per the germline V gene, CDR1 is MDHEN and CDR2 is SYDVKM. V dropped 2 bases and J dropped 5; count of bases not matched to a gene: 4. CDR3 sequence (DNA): TGTGCCAGCAGTTTAGGACTAGCGTCTCACAATGAGCAGTTCTTC. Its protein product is CASSLGLASHNEQFF.

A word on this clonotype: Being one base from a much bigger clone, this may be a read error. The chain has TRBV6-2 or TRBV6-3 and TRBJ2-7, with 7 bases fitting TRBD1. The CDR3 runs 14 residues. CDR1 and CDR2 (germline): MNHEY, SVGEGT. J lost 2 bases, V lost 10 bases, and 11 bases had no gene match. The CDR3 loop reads CAIRYGQATYEQYF. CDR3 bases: TGTGCCATCAGATACGGACAGGCGACCTACGAGCAGTACTTC.

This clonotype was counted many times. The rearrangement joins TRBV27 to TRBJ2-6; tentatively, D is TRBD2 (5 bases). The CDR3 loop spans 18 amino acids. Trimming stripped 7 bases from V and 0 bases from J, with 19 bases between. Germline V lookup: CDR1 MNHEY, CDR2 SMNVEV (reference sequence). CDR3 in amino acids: CASTPLAGLSSGANVLTF. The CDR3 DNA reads TGTGCCAGCACCCCCCTCGCGGGTTTAAGCTCTGGGGCCAACGTCCTGACTTTC.

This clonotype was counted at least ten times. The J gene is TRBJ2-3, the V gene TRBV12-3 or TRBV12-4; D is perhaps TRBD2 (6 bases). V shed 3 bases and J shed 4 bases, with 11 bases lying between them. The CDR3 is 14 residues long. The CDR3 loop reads CASSFQGRPDTQYF. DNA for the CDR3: TGTGCCAGCAGTTTCCAAGGGAGGCCAGATACGCAGTATTTT.

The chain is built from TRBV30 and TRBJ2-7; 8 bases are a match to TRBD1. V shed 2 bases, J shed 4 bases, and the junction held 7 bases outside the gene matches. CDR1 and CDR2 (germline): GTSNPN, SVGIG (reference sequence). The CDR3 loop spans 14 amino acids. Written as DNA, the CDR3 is TGTGCCTGGAGTTTTGGCAGGGGGCGTTACGAGCAGTACTTC. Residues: CAWSFGRGRYEQYF.

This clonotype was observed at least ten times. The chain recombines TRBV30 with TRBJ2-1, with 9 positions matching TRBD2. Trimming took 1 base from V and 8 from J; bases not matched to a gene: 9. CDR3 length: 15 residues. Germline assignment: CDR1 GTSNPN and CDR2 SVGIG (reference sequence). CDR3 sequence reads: CAWSAPGLAADEQFF. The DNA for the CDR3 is TGTGCCTGGAGTGCTCCGGGACTAGCAGCCGATGAGCAGTTCTTC.

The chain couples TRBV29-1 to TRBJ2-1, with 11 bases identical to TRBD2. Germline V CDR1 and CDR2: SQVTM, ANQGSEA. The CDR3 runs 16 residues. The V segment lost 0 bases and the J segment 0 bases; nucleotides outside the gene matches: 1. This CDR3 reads CSVEEGLADSYNEQFF. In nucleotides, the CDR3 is TGCAGCGTTGAAGAGGGACTAGCGGACTCCTACAATGAGCAGTTCTTC.

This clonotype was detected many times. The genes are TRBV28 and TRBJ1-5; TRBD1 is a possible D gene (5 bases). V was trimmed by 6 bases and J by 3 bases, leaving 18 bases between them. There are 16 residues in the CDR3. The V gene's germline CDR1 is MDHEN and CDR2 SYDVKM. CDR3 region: CASSLGGYNNNQPQHF. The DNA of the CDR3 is TGTGCCAGCAGCCTGGGGGGGTACAACAACAATCAGCCCCAGCATTTT.

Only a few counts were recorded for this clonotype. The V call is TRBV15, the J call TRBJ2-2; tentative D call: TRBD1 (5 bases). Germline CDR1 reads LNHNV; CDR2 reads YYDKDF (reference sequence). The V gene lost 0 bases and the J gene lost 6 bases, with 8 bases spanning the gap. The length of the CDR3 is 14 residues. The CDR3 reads CATSRDQGSGELFF. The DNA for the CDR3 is TGTGCCACCAGCAGAGATCAGGGTTCCGGGGAGCTGTTTTTT.

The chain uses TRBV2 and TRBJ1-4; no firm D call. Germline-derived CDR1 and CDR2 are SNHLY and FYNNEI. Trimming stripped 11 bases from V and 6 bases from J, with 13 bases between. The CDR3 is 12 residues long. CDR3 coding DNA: TGTGCCCGAAGGGAGGGTGATGAAAAACTGTTTTTT. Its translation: CARREGDEKLFF. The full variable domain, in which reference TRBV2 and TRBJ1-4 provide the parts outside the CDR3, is EPEVTQTPSHQVTQMGQEVILRCVPISNHLYFYWYRQILGQKVEFLVSFYNNEISEKSEIFDDQFSVERPDGSNFTLKIRSTKLEDSAMYFCARREGDEKLFFGSGTQLSVL.